Below, one T cell receptor beta chain is given with its context. Measured with immunoSEQ multiplex PCR; TCRdb has only the in-frame clones, and not every one. The sample lists 150,000 to 160,000 clones, less than 95% occurring once. The data were taken from a study of blood T cell repertoires in COVID-19. J lost 5 bases, V lost 6 bases, and 5 bases had no gene match. Germline V gives CDR1 SNHLY, CDR2 FYNNEI. The CDR3 has 16 residues. The chain carries TRBV2 and TRBJ1-6; 12 bases match TRBD1. The sequencing input was peripheral blood. The source is a man between 50 and 59 years old with acute or convalescent COVID-19. The CDR3: CASSGTGGWDNSPLHF. The CDR3 DNA sequence: TGTGCCAGCAGCGGGACAGGGGGCTGGGATAATTCACCCCTCCACTTT.